This is a list of T cell receptor beta chains from one sample in a study of human T cells and chemical hapten exposure. From the RACE reads, TCRdb called clonotypes with MiXCR, one entry per CDR3 protein. The repertoire holds about 380,000 distinct CDR3 sequences, with more than 4.5% as singletons. The source material was whole blood, sampled in connection with sensitization to the hapten diphenylcyclopropenone (DPC). The receptors originated from a woman in her forties or fifties with alopecia areata. Some clones in this sample may be carry-over from other donors' samples. The CDR3 runs from the conserved cysteine through the conserved F or W. The D gene is left open where the match is weak. Clone size appears in some rows only: once, few, many, or a class for an expanded clone.

cdr3_length,v_call,clone_size,d_call,j_call,cdr3_aa,cdr3_nt
12,TRBV7-2,few,TRBD1,TRBJ2-1,CASNEQGAEQFF,TGTGCCAGCAACGAACAGGGGGCTGAGCAGTTCTTC
16,TRBV6-6,few,TRBD2,TRBJ2-4,CASSFGLAGGQNIQYF,TGTGCCAGCAGTTTTGGACTAGCGGGGGGTCAAAACATTCAGTACTTC
13,TRBV6-5,many,TRBD1,TRBJ1-4,CASSSRTGMKLFF,TGTGCCAGCAGTTCTCGGACAGGGATGAAACTGTTTTTT
17,TRBV7-6,-,-,TRBJ1-6,CASSSGQTSSYNSPLHF,TGTGCCAGCAGCTCAGGACAGACGAGCTCCTATAATTCACCCCTCCACTTT
12,TRBV10-3,many,-,TRBJ2-7,CAIRTLGYEQYF,TGTGCCATCAGGACATTAGGCTACGAGCAGTACTTC
13,TRBV4-1,-,-,TRBJ1-6,CASSQVAGSPLHF,TGCGCCAGCAGCCAAGTTGCGGGTTCACCCCTCCACTTT
15,TRBV6-5,few,-,TRBJ1-1,CATLKGRGRDTEAFF,TGTGCCACCCTGAAGGGGCGCGGGAGAGACACTGAAGCTTTCTTT
17,TRBV6-5,many,-,TRBJ2-6,CASKPPGDLLGANVLTF,TGTGCCAGCAAGCCCCCTGGGGACCTCTTGGGGGCCAACGTCCTGACTTTC
13,TRBV20-1,few,-,TRBJ2-7,CSARDMTPREQYF,TGCAGTGCTAGAGATATGACCCCCAGGGAGCAGTACTTC
14,TRBV4-3,-,-,TRBJ1-5,CASSQEWAGGPQHF,TGCGCCAGCAGCCAAGAATGGGCGGGGGGTCCCCAGCATTTT
14,TRBV7-2,many,-,TRBJ2-3,CASSLGSGPVEQYF,TGTGCCAGCAGCTTAGGATCTGGCCCCGTGGAGCAGTATTTT
18,TRBV3-1,-,TRBD1,TRBJ1-5,CASSQKSSGTGGNQPQHF,TGTGCCAGCAGCCAAAAGAGTTCAGGGACAGGGGGCAATCAGCCCCAGCATTTT
15,TRBV3-1,many,-,TRBJ2-2,CASSQDRRNTGELFF,TGTGCCAGCAGCCAAGATAGGAGGAACACCGGGGAGCTGTTTTTT
14,TRBV20-1,-,TRBD1,TRBJ2-7,CSARWDRDSYEQYF,TGCAGTGCTAGGTGGGACAGGGATTCCTACGAGCAGTACTTC
10,TRBV2,few,-,TRBJ2-4,CASRGKIQYF,TGTGCCAGCAGGGGGAAAATTCAGTACTTC
13,TRBV20-1,few,-,TRBJ1-1,CSARDTGDTEAFF,TGCAGTGCTAGAGATACGGGGGACACTGAAGCTTTCTTT
12,TRBV6-2/TRBV6-3,many,-,TRBJ1-1,CASSQHRYEAFF,TGTGCCAGCAGTCAACACAGGTATGAAGCTTTCTTT
13,TRBV20-1,many,TRBD2,TRBJ2-7,CSARLAGGHEQYF,TGCAGTGCAAGACTAGCGGGAGGGCACGAGCAGTACTTC
16,TRBV5-1,-,TRBD2,TRBJ2-3,CASSLFARGGTDTQYF,TGCGCCAGCAGCTTGTTCGCCCGGGGGGGCACAGATACGCAGTATTTT
14,TRBV4-2,few,-,TRBJ2-7,CASSPGVGDYEQYF,TGTGCCAGCAGCCCGGGTGTCGGGGACTACGAGCAGTACTTC
13,TRBV7-3,many,-,TRBJ1-1,CASSIGTRGEAFF,TGTGCCAGCAGCATCGGGACTCGGGGTGAAGCTTTCTTT
17,TRBV20-1,-,TRBD2,TRBJ2-3,CSASFLTSGRVTDTQYF,TGCAGTGCTAGTTTTCTTACTAGCGGGAGGGTCACAGATACGCAGTATTTT
15,TRBV12-2,-,-,TRBJ1-2,CASRLDGSDPYGYTF,TGTGCAAGTCGCTTAGATGGGTCGGACCCATATGGCTACACCTTC
13,TRBV29-1,few,-,TRBJ2-2,CSVAGQMTGELFF,TGCAGCGTTGCGGGACAAATGACCGGGGAGCTGTTTTTT
12,TRBV2,many,-,TRBJ2-3,CASCLTDDTQYF,TGTGCCAGCTGCTTGACCGATGATACGCAGTATTTT
17,TRBV20-1,-,-,TRBJ2-1,CSARDDPPRGLGDEQFF,TGCAGTGCTAGAGATGATCCGCCAAGGGGGTTGGGTGATGAGCAGTTCTTC
14,TRBV12-5,many,-,TRBJ1-4,CASGSGPANEKLFF,TGTGCTAGTGGATCCGGGCCCGCAAATGAAAAACTGTTTTTT
12,TRBV7-2,many,-,TRBJ2-2,CASIQGTGELFF,TGTGCCAGCATCCAGGGCACCGGGGAGCTGTTTTTT
14,TRBV5-5,many,-,TRBJ1-1,CASSWGKLNTEAFF,TGTGCCAGCAGTTGGGGCAAACTGAACACTGAAGCTTTCTTT
14,TRBV12-3/TRBV12-4,many,TRBD2,TRBJ2-1,CASTPGLRYNEQFF,TGTGCCAGCACTCCGGGACTACGATACAATGAGCAGTTCTTC
15,TRBV6-6,-,TRBD2,TRBJ2-3,CASSNSAGEVDTQYF,TGTGCCAGCAGCAATAGCGCGGGGGAGGTAGATACGCAGTATTTT
18,TRBV6-1,few,-,TRBJ2-7,CASTGGSLGDSFSYEQYF,TGTGCCAGCACAGGGGGGAGCTTGGGGGACAGCTTCTCCTACGAGCAGTACTTC
14,TRBV6-5,-,-,TRBJ2-1,CASSPGTLYNEQFF,TGTGCCAGCAGTCCTGGGACTCTTTACAATGAGCAGTTCTTC
13,TRBV15,few,-,TRBJ1-5,CATSGRQGQPQHF,TGTGCCACCAGCGGACGGCAAGGTCAGCCCCAGCATTTT
11,TRBV7-2,many,-,TRBJ2-3,CASSQRDTQYF,TGTGCCAGCAGCCAACGAGATACGCAGTATTTT
12,TRBV7-6,many,TRBD1,TRBJ2-7,CASSTGEREQYF,TGTGCCAGTTCTACAGGGGAGCGCGAGCAGTACTTC
15,TRBV29-1,few,TRBD2,TRBJ2-1,CSAGLAGAGSNEQFF,TGCAGCGCTGGACTAGCGGGAGCCGGGAGCAATGAGCAGTTCTTC
12,TRBV9,few,-,TRBJ2-2,CASRNSTGELFF,TGTGCCAGCAGGAACAGCACCGGGGAGCTGTTTTTT
13,TRBV27,many,-,TRBJ1-1,CASRKGFATEAFF,TGTGCCAGCAGGAAGGGATTTGCCACTGAAGCTTTCTTT
17,TRBV12-3/TRBV12-4,many,TRBD2,TRBJ2-7,CASSLYPAGGSSYEQYF,TGTGCCAGCAGTTTGTACCCAGCGGGAGGTAGCTCCTACGAGCAGTACTTC
14,TRBV28,many,TRBD1,TRBJ1-6,CASSSGGENSPLHF,TGTGCCAGCAGTTCAGGGGGCGAGAATTCACCCCTCCACTTT
17,TRBV27,-,-,TRBJ1-2,CASSSFTRASEGYGYTF,TGTGCCAGCAGTTCCTTTACCCGGGCTTCGGAGGGCTATGGCTACACCTTC
15,TRBV9,many,TRBD2,TRBJ2-3,CASSVEGLGPDTQYF,TGTGCCAGCAGCGTAGAGGGACTAGGGCCAGATACGCAGTATTTT
13,TRBV20-1,-,TRBD1,TRBJ2-1,CSATQTGDNEQFF,TGCAGTGCAACTCAGACAGGGGACAATGAGCAGTTCTTC
13,TRBV29-1,many,-,TRBJ1-5,CSVESSKDQPQHF,TGCAGCGTTGAAAGCAGTAAAGATCAGCCCCAGCATTTT
12,TRBV29-1,many,TRBD1,TRBJ1-1,CSGGQVLSEAFF,TGCAGCGGAGGACAGGTCCTGTCTGAAGCTTTCTTT
16,TRBV3-1,many,-,TRBJ2-7,CASSQEPSSSSYEQYF,TGTGCCAGCAGCCAAGAACCCAGCAGTAGCTCCTACGAGCAGTACTTC
14,TRBV6-6,many,TRBD2,TRBJ2-7,CASSVGLAGSEQYF,TGTGCCAGCAGTGTCGGACTAGCGGGATCCGAGCAGTACTTC
16,TRBV7-9,many,TRBD2,TRBJ2-1,CASSFSGTTAATEQFF,TGTGCCAGCAGCTTTTCCGGGACTACCGCCGCCACGGAGCAGTTCTTC
15,TRBV6-1,many,TRBD1,TRBJ1-2,CASSEGRSGGFGYTF,TGTGCCAGCAGTGAAGGCCGGTCAGGGGGCTTTGGCTACACCTTC
16,TRBV30,-,-,TRBJ1-5,CAWSRGTRVGNQPQHF,TGTGCCTGGAGTAGGGGGACCAGGGTTGGCAATCAGCCCCAGCATTTT
15,TRBV5-1,many,-,TRBJ2-6,CASRDDFSGANVLTF,TGCGCCAGCAGGGACGATTTCTCTGGGGCCAACGTCCTGACTTTC
15,TRBV20-1,many,-,TRBJ1-5,CSARVGGARNQPQHF,TGCAGTGCTAGAGTGGGCGGGGCGAGGAATCAGCCCCAGCATTTT
15,TRBV3-1,-,TRBD1,TRBJ1-1,CASSRPGQMNTEAFF,TGTGCCAGCAGCCGCCCGGGACAGATGAACACTGAAGCTTTCTTT